The 5 T cell receptor beta chains below come from one sample, sequenced in a study of blood T cell repertoires in COVID-19. The assay was immunoSEQ multiplex PCR, and TCRdb's table has in-frame clones only and misses some. The sample includes roughly 220,000 clones, around four fifths of them seen just once. Sequencing was done on a sample of peripheral blood. The receptors originated from a woman between 55 and 75 years old who had recovered from COVID-19.

The chain couples TRBV2 to TRBJ2-7; no clear D. Germline CDR1 is SNHLY and CDR2 is FYNNEI. The length of the CDR3 is 12 residues. The V gene lost 5 bases and the J gene lost 4 bases, with 9 bases spanning the gap. The CDR3 protein is CASSREAYEQYF. CDR3 coding DNA: TGTGCCAGCAGTCGTGAGGCATACGAGCAGTACTTC. The variable domain in full, with the rest retrieved from reference TRBV2 and TRBJ2-7, is EPEVTQTPSHQVTQMGQEVILRCVPISNHLYFYWYRQILGQKVEFLVSFYNNEISEKSEIFDDQFSVERPDGSNFTLKIRSTKLEDSAMYFCASSREAYEQYFGPGTRLTVT.

A single count supports this clone. The genes are TRBV19 and TRBJ2-5; 7 nucleotides agree with TRBD2. This CDR3 comprises 14 residues. The germline V gene encodes CDR1 LNHDA and CDR2 SQIVND (reference sequence). V was pared by 1 base and J by 4 bases, with 3 bases of the junction left unmatched. CDR3 sequence (DNA): TGTGCCAGTAGTATAGGCGGGGGTGCAGAGACCCAGTACTTC. It translates to CASSIGGGAETQYF.

The chain has TRBV2 and TRBJ2-3, with 14 nucleotides matching TRBD2. Germline lookup yields CDR1 SNHLY and CDR2 FYNNEI. V trimming: 7 bases; J trimming: 4 bases; junction bases outside the gene matches: 7. CDR3 size: 16 residues. DNA for the CDR3: TGTGCCAGCACTTACGGGACTAGCGGGGGACCAGATACGCAGTATTTT. Translated: CASTYGTSGGPDTQYF.

The CDR3 DNA follows: TGCGCCAGCAGCCAAGTCGGCAGGGACAGGGGCTACACCTTC. Translated, it gives CASSQVGRDRGYTF. V is TRBV4-1 and J is TRBJ1-2; 8 bases align to TRBD1. Germline trimming cut 1 base from V and 8 bases from J; bases unmatched to any gene: 6. CDR1 is MGHRA and CDR2 is YSYEKL in the germline V gene. There are 14 residues in the CDR3.

CDR3 coding DNA: TGTGCCAGCAGCTTAACGGGACAGGGCCCTGAAGCTTTCTTT. It encodes CASSLTGQGPEAFF. The chain is built from TRBV7-3 and TRBJ1-1, with 9 bases identical to TRBD1. After removal of 0 bases from V and 6 bases from J, the junction contained 2 bases not matched to a gene. CDR3 size: 14 residues. Germline assignment: CDR1 SGHTA and CDR2 FQGTGA.